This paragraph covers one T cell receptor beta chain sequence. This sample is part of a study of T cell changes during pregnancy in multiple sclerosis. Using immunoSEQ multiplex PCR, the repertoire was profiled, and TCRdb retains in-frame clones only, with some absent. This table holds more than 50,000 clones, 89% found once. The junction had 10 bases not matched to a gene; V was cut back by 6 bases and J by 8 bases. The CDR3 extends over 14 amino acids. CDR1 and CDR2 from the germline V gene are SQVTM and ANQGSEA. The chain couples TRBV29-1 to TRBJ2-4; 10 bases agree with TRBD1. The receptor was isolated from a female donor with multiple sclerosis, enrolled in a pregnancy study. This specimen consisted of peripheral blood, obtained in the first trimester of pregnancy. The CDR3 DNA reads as TGCAGCGTCCGCTCGGGACAGGGGATTCACATTCAGTACTTC. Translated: CSVRSGQGIHIQYF.